The 23 T cell receptor beta chains reported below all come from one sample, sequenced in a study of cytomegalovirus exposure and HLA in healthy donors. The PCR had 60 Vbeta and 13 Jbeta primers. Repertoires were generated with immunoSEQ multiplex PCR, while TCRdb's copy carries only in-frame clones and drops some. The sample yields approximately 110,000 clones, 76% seen once. What was sequenced was PBMCs. The origin of the receptors is a woman aged 45-60 years in good health and CMV-seropositive.

The chain has TRBV5-4 and TRBJ2-5; TRBD1 is a possible D gene (6 bases). The CDR3 is made up of 12 amino acids. Trimming pared 0 bases from V and 8 bases from J, leaving 8 bases between. Germline V gene lookup returns CDR1 SGHNT and CDR2 YYREEE (reference sequence). The CDR3 sequence: CASSLAGTTQYF. The DNA for the CDR3 is TGTGCCAGCAGCTTGGCCGGGACAACCCAGTACTTC.

This chain joins TRBV13 and TRBJ1-6; 7 nucleotides match TRBD1. Germline CDR1 is PRHDT and CDR2 is FYEKMQ (reference sequence). The trim removed 5 bases at V and 4 bases at J, leaving 5 bases unmatched. The CDR3 contains 15 residues. The CDR3 loop reads CASSPPRGYNSPLHF. The CDR3 DNA reads as TGTGCCAGCAGCCCCCCCAGGGGGTATAATTCACCCCTCCACTTT.

The chain carries TRBV4-1 and TRBJ2-1; TRBD2 aligns across 9 bases. The CDR3 is 16 amino acids. V shed 3 bases, J shed 3 bases, and the junction held 6 bases outside the gene matches. The germline CDR1 and CDR2 sequences are MGHRA and YSYEKL. CDR3 region: CASSQGRRGGYNEQFF. In DNA, the CDR3 is TGCGCCAGCAGCCAGGGTCGGCGGGGGGGCTACAATGAGCAGTTCTTC.

This rearrangement joins TRBV19 to TRBJ2-7; D is possibly TRBD1 (6 bases). The J call is uncertain, as TRBJ2-1 better fits the DNA end. Germline loops: CDR1 LNHDA, CDR2 SQIVND (reference sequence). There are 13 residues in the CDR3. In DNA, the CDR3 is TGTGCCAGTAGTATAAGCCCCAGGGGCGAGCAGTTCTTC. Translation gives CASSISPRGEQFF.

This clone was seen more than once but under ten times. This chain uses TRBV4-3 with TRBJ2-7, with 9 bases aligning to TRBD2. The CDR3 has 15 residues. Losses at the gene ends were 1 base for V and 3 bases for J; bases not matched to a gene: 4. The germline gives CDR1 LGHNA, CDR2 YSLEER. CDR3 DNA sequence: TGCGCCAGCAGCCAAGGGACTAGCGCGAACTACGAGCAGTACTTC. The encoded protein is CASSQGTSANYEQYF.

J is TRBJ2-1 and V is TRBV19; 12 positions agree with TRBD2. V trimming: 5 bases; J trimming: 5 bases; junction bases outside the gene matches: 4. The length of the CDR3 is 15 residues. Germline CDR1 and CDR2: LNHDA and SQIVND (reference sequence). In DNA, the CDR3 is TGTGCCAGTAGTCCACTAGCGGGGGGAGACAATGAGCAGTTCTTC. The encoded protein is CASSPLAGGDNEQFF.

This clone was recorded a few times. The V and J genes are TRBV19 and TRBJ2-1; D unresolved. Germline-derived CDR1 and CDR2 are LNHDA and SQIVND (reference sequence). The length of the CDR3 is 17 residues. The V and J ends lost 5 bases and 5 bases respectively, with 22 bases between them. CDR3 coding DNA: TGTGCCAGTAGTGTACTACTCCCGACCGCTGGCGACAATGAGCAGTTCTTC. It codes for CASSVLLPTAGDNEQFF.

The genes are TRBV5-1 and TRBJ2-2; D gene unclear. This CDR3 region has 13 residues. In germline, CDR1 is SGHRS, CDR2 YFSETQ. V was trimmed by 5 bases and J by 5 bases, leaving 10 bases between them. This CDR3 reads CASSFAVTGELFF. The CDR3 DNA is TGCGCCAGCAGTTTTGCGGTGACCGGGGAGCTGTTTTTT.

The rearrangement links TRBV9 to TRBJ2-3; perhaps TRBD1 as D (6 bases). The CDR3 spans 16 residues. V lost 4 bases, J lost 2 bases, and 17 bases lay in between. The germline gives CDR1 SGDLS, CDR2 YYNGEE. The CDR3 DNA reads as TGTGCCAGCAGCCCAGACAGGCTACATAACACAGATACGCAGTATTTT. This encodes CASSPDRLHNTDTQYF.

This chain uses TRBV21-1 with TRBJ2-7; the D call TRBD1 from the table was never checked on the DNA. TRBV21-1 is listed as a pseudogene. This CDR3 is built from 17 residues. The CDR3 loop is CASSKVGQTGGSYEQYF. For the CDR3, the DNA is TGTGCCAGCAGCAAAGTGGGCCAGACAGGGGGCTCGTACGAGCAGTACTTC.

The V and J genes are TRBV5-1 and TRBJ2-7; 9 bases are a match to TRBD1. V trimming: 5 bases; J trimming: 1 base; junction bases outside the gene matches: 4. The CDR3 extends over 14 amino acids. Germline V CDR1 and CDR2: SGHRS, YFSETQ. The CDR3 protein is CASRATGGSYEQYF. CDR3 DNA sequence: TGCGCCAGCAGAGCGACAGGGGGTTCCTACGAGCAGTACTTC.

For this clone: As the CDR3 is not closed by the conserved phenylalanine or tryptophan, this likely results from a read error. V gene TRBV7-9 combines with J gene TRBJ1-3, with 8 bases identical to TRBD1. Per the germline V gene, CDR1 is SEHNR and CDR2 is FQNEAQ (reference sequence). The length of the CDR3 is 16 residues. Trimming at V came to 0 bases and at J to 4 bases, leaving 5 bases not matched to a gene. Written as DNA, the CDR3 is TGTGCCAGCAGCTTAGCCGACAGGGGAGGAGGAAACACCATATATTGT. This encodes CASSLADRGGGNTIYC.

V and J are TRBV5-1 and TRBJ2-3; D uncertain. The CDR3 is made up of 12 amino acids. Germline-derived CDR1 and CDR2 are SGHRS and YFSETQ. With 4 bases removed from V and 5 bases from J, the gap between germline ends came to 8 bases. In DNA, the CDR3 is TGCGCCAGCAGCCCTACTATAGATACGCAGTATTTT. Translated, it gives CASSPTIDTQYF.

The chain couples TRBV18 to TRBJ1-1; 9 nucleotides agree with TRBD1. V lost 2 bases and J lost 1; bases outside the gene matches: 8. The germline V gene has CDR1 KGHSH and CDR2 LQKENI. The CDR3 length is 17 residues. The chain's CDR3 is CASSPSGQGTSNTEAFF. CDR3 DNA sequence: TGTGCCAGCTCACCAAGTGGACAGGGGACTTCGAACACTGAAGCTTTCTTT.

The genes are TRBV2 and TRBJ1-1, with D possibly matching TRBD1 (6 bases). Germline-derived CDR1 and CDR2 are SNHLY and FYNNEI. The germline V and J ends were trimmed by 7 bases and 1 base, with 13 bases remaining between them. This CDR3 has 14 amino acids. Here the CDR3 reads CASIRRQANTEAFF. DNA for the CDR3: TGTGCCAGCATCCGTAGACAGGCGAACACTGAAGCTTTCTTT.

The genes are TRBV19 and TRBJ2-3, with TRBD1 matching 11 bases. After removal of 3 bases from V and 4 bases from J, the junction contained 3 bases not matched to a gene. The V gene's germline CDR1 is LNHDA and CDR2 SQIVND (reference sequence). The CDR3 has 15 residues. In DNA, the CDR3 is TGTGCCAGTAGTATCGGACAGGGGGCTGCAGATACGCAGTATTTT. Translation: CASSIGQGAADTQYF.

The CDR3 here is CASTEAGLYEQYF. Written as DNA, the CDR3 is TGTGCCAGCACCGAGGCCGGACTCTACGAGCAGTACTTC. The chain is built from TRBV6-1 and TRBJ2-7; weak D call: TRBD2 (5 bases). Germline-derived CDR1 and CDR2 are MNHNS and SASEGT. Trimming removed 7 bases from V and 3 bases from J, with 13 bases in between. CDR3 length: 13 amino acids.

The CDR3 loop reads CASSLAKDRPRGGTQYF. In DNA form, the CDR3 reads TGTGCCAGCAGCTTGGCCAAAGACAGGCCTAGAGGGGGGACCCAGTACTTC. The chain combines TRBV5-4 with TRBJ2-5; perhaps TRBD1 as D (6 bases). The CDR3 has 17 residues. Germline loops: CDR1 SGHNT, CDR2 YYREEE (reference sequence). The V and J ends lost 0 bases and 7 bases respectively, with 22 bases between them.

The chain couples TRBV19 to TRBJ2-5; 12 nucleotides align to TRBD2. CDR1 and CDR2 (germline): LNHDA, SQIVND (reference sequence). CDR3 size: 16 residues. With 8 bases clipped from V and 4 bases from J, the junction kept 11 bases outside the gene matches. This CDR3 reads CASGSRLAGGGETQYF. The CDR3 bases are TGTGCCAGTGGCTCGAGGCTAGCGGGAGGGGGAGAGACCCAGTACTTC.

The chain recombines TRBV29-1 with TRBJ2-1, with D possibly TRBD1 on 6 matching bases. Trimming shortened V by 3 bases and J by 8 bases, and 17 bases separated the two germline ends. The CDR3 has 14 residues. Per germline, CDR1 SQVTM and CDR2 ANQGSEA. The CDR3 DNA follows: TGCAGCGTTGAGGAACCAGGGGCTGAGGATGAGCAGTTCTTC. Residues: CSVEEPGAEDEQFF.

The chain employs TRBV5-1 and TRBJ2-3, with 12 bases that match TRBD2. The trim removed 3 bases at V and 6 bases at J, leaving 5 bases unmatched. Germline V gene lookup returns CDR1 SGHRS and CDR2 YFSETQ. The CDR3 is 15 amino acids. The CDR3 region has the DNA TGCGCCAGCAGCTCGACTAGCGGGAGTCGTGATACGCAGTATTTT. As protein: CASSSTSGSRDTQYF.

This chain joins TRBV27 and TRBJ2-7; tentatively, D is TRBD2 (5 bases). Per the germline V gene, CDR1 is MNHEY and CDR2 is SMNVEV (reference sequence). CDR3 size: 14 residues. V was clipped by 1 base and J by 3 bases, with 10 bases between them. The CDR3 reads CASSLWPGFYEQYF. CDR3 nucleotides: TGTGCCAGCAGTTTATGGCCGGGATTCTACGAGCAGTACTTC.

This chain links TRBV29-1 with TRBJ2-7; D not certain. The V end lost 4 bases, the J end lost 2 bases, and 9 bases lay between the germline ends. CDR1 SQVTM and CDR2 ANQGSEA come from the germline V gene. This CDR3 comprises 12 residues. The CDR3 sequence is CSVVAVTYEQYF. The CDR3 DNA reads as TGCAGCGTTGTCGCGGTCACCTACGAGCAGTACTTC.